This T cell receptor (beta chain) was obtained from a study of post-analysis software for immune sequencing data. Overall study: Relapsing-remitting, secondary progressive and progressive-relapsing multiple sclerosis were all included among the disease courses. Study outcomes and limitations: The study found significantly lower normalized Chao1 diversity in multiple sclerosis patients than in controls. Roughly 5 TRBV segments, TRBV5-6, TRBV5-1 and TRBV20-1 among them, were found more frequent in patients than controls.

Sequencing libraries made from TCR beta cDNA carried unique molecular identifiers. It was from roughly 1 to 10 million T cells that about half a million cDNA molecules came. TCRdb independently ran MiXCR on the PCR reads; one entry per CDR3 protein. In the table there are 350,000 to 450,000 distinct CDR3 sequences, 39% of which are singletons. To note about this clonotype: Its specificity is not known.

Germline CDR1 and CDR2: MGHRA and YSYEKL. The CDR3 loop spans 14 amino acids. V gave up 4 bases and J gave up 4 bases, with 11 bases separating them. The specimen sequenced was blood. The rearrangement links TRBV4-1 to TRBJ2-1, with D uncertain. This clonotype originated in a girl between 2 and 10 years old with multiple sclerosis. For the CDR3, the DNA is TGCGCCAGCAGCCGCTCCGGCTTTTACAATGAGCAGTTCTTC. Encoded protein: CASSRSGFYNEQFF.